The rows below give T cell receptor beta chains drawn from one sample of a study of regulatory T cells in long-lasting Graves disease. From the multiplex PCR reads, TCRdb called clonotypes with MiXCR, one entry per CDR3 protein. The data hold fewer than 400,000 distinct CDR3 sequences, with 15% to 20% observed a single time. The source was peripheral blood mononuclear cells (PBMCs), collected at new diagnosis, from a patient treated with antithyroid drugs. Receptors originate from a female donor with Graves disease. Each CDR3 is given with its conserved first and last residue. D genes are given only for firm matches. The size of a clone is reported for some rows only, either as once, few or many, or as a class for expanded clones.

v_gene	d_gene	abundance	j_gene	CDR3nt	CDR3aa
TRBV9	TRBD1	many	TRBJ2-7	TGTGCCAGCAGCGTAGACGAGGGACAGTCCTACGAGCAGTACTTC	CASSVDEGQSYEQYF
TRBV11-2	.	many	TRBJ2-3	TGTGCCAGCAGCTCCCGGGAGCTCAGCACAGATACGCAGTATTTT	CASSSRELSTDTQYF
TRBV5-5	.	many	TRBJ2-3	TGTGCCAGCAGCTTGGGAGGGACCCTGGGCACAGATACGCAGTATTTT	CASSLGGTLGTDTQYF
TRBV24-1	TRBD1	.	TRBJ1-1	TGTGCCACCAGTAGACAGGGGGCCTTGAAGAACACTGAAGCTTTCTTT	CATSRQGALKNTEAFF
TRBV19	.	many	TRBJ1-1	TGTGCCAGTAAAAATCAGGGGATAGCTTTCTTT	CASKNQGIAFF
TRBV6-2/TRBV6-3	TRBD2	many	TRBJ2-1	TGTGCCAGCAGTTACCCTTTGGGACTAGCGGGATTTGCGTCCGAGCAGTTCTTC	CASSYPLGLAGFASEQFF
TRBV28	.	many	TRBJ2-7	TGTGCCAGCAAAATTCAGGGGGGCGCCTACGAGCAGTACTTC	CASKIQGGAYEQYF
TRBV4-2	.	many	TRBJ1-2	TGTGCCAGCAGCCCCTCACAGGGCGGGGATGGCTACACCTTC	CASSPSQGGDGYTF
TRBV2	.	.	TRBJ2-3	TGTGCCAGCACTCGGCCATACCCTCCTAGCACAGATACGCAGTATTTT	CASTRPYPPSTDTQYF
TRBV18	TRBD1	.	TRBJ2-7	TGTGCCAGCTCACCATTGGACAGGGATTACGAGCAGTACTTC	CASSPLDRDYEQYF
TRBV27	.	few	TRBJ2-3	TGTGCCAGCAACCCCCGGAACACGGATACGCAGTATTTT	CASNPRNTDTQYF
TRBV29-1	TRBD2	.	TRBJ2-3	TGCAGCGTTGAAGGGGCGGGGGGGATGACAGATACGCAGTATTTT	CSVEGAGGMTDTQYF
TRBV24-1	.	many	TRBJ2-2	TGTGCCACCAGTGATTACACCGGGGAGCTGTTTTTT	CATSDYTGELFF
TRBV28	TRBD2	many	TRBJ2-7	TGTGCCAGCAGTTTATTTCCGGGAGGGGCCTACGAGCAGTACTTC	CASSLFPGGAYEQYF
TRBV2	TRBD2	.	TRBJ2-1	TGTGCCAGCAGGGACTCTGGACTAGCGGGAGGAGGTCAGTTCTTC	CASRDSGLAGGGQFF
TRBV12-5	.	.	TRBJ2-3	TGTGCTAGTGGTCCCACTATAGCGGTTAGCACAGATACGCAGTATTTT	CASGPTIAVSTDTQYF
TRBV27	TRBD2	many	TRBJ2-3	TGTGCCAGCAGTTCCCAAACTAGCGGGAGCACAGATACGCAGTATTTT	CASSSQTSGSTDTQYF
TRBV9	.	.	TRBJ2-7	TGTGCCAGCAGCCCCCGAACGGACTACTCCTACGAGCAGTACTTC	CASSPRTDYSYEQYF
TRBV27	.	many	TRBJ2-7	TGTGCCAGCAGTCACAGGGAGGGCGGTATGTTGAGCGAGCAGTACTTC	CASSHREGGMLSEQYF
TRBV9	.	many	TRBJ2-7	TGTGCCAGCAGCGTAGGAGGGGGGCTATCCTACGAGCAGTACTTC	CASSVGGGLSYEQYF
TRBV6-2/TRBV6-3	.	many	TRBJ2-5	TGTGCCAGCAGTTACTCGTCTGCGGAAGAGACCCAGTACTTC	CASSYSSAEETQYF